This TCR beta chain was obtained from a study of glioma-infiltrating T cells after dendritic cell vaccination. Profiled with immunoSEQ multiplex PCR; TCRdb holds only in-frame clones, not every one. The table includes 100,000 to 120,000 clones, 90% detected once. CDR1 is GTSNPN and CDR2 is SVGIG in the germline V gene (reference sequence). This CDR3 comprises 16 residues. The V gene lost 3 bases and the J gene lost 8 bases, with 25 bases spanning the gap. Noted time point: after dendritic cell vaccination, including at tumor progression/relapse. Sequenced material: blood, taken after dendritic cell vaccination. This TCR was sampled from a human donor with glioblastoma. The genes are TRBV30 and TRBJ1-2; D remains ambiguous. The CDR3 bases are TGTGCCTGGAGGCCCCGAGACCGTCTTATATCGGGGGGCTACACCTTC. Encoded protein: CAWRPRDRLISGGYTF.